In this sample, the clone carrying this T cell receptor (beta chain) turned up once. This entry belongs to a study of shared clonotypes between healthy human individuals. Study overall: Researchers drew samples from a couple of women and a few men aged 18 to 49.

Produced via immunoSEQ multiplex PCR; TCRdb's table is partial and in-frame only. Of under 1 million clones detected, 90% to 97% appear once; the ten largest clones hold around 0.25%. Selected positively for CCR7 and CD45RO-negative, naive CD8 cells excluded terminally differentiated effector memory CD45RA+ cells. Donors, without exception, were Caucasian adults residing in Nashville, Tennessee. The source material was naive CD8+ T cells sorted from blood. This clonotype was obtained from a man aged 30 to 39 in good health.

The CDR3 sequence: CASSEPGTSGGYNEQFF. The CDR3 DNA follows: TGTGCCAGCAGTGAACCAGGGACTAGCGGAGGATACAATGAGCAGTTCTTC. V gene TRBV6-1 combines with J gene TRBJ2-1, with 11 bases identical to TRBD2. The CDR3 is made up of 17 amino acids. V lost 2 bases to trimming and J lost 4 bases; unmatched junction nucleotides: 7. The germline V gene encodes CDR1 MNHNS and CDR2 SASEGT.